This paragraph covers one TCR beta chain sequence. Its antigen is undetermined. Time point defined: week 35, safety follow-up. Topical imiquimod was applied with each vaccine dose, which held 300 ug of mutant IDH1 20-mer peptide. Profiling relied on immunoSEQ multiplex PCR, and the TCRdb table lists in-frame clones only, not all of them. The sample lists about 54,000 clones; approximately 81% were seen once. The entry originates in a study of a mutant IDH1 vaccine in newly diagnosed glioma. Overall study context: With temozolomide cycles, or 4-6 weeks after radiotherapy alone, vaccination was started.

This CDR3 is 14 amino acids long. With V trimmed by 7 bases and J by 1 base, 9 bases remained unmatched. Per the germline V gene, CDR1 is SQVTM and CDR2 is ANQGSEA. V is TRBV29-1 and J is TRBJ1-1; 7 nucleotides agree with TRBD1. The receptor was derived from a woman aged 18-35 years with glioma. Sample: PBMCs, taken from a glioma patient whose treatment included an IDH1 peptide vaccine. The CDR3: CSGIRGQQNTEAFF. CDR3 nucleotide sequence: TGCAGCGGAATAAGGGGACAGCAGAACACTGAAGCTTTCTTT.